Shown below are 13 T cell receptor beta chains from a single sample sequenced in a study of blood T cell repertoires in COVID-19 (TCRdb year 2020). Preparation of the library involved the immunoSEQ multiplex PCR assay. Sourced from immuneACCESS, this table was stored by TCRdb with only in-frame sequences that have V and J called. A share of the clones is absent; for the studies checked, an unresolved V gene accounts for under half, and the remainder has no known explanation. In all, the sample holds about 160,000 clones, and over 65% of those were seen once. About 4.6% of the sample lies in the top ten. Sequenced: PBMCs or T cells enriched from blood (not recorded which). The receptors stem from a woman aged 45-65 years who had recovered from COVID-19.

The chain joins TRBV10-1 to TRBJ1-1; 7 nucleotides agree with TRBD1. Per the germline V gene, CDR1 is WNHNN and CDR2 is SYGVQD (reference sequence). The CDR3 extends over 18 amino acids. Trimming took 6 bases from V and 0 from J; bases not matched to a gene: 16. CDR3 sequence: CASRETGTDFFMNTEAFF. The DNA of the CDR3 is TGCGCCAGCAGAGAGACCGGGACAGACTTTTTCATGAACACTGAAGCTTTCTTT.

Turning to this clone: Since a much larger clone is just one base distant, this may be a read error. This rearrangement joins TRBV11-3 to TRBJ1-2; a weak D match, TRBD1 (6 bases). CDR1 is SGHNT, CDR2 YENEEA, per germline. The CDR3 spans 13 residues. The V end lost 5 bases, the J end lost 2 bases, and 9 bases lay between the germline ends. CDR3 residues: CASSPDRNYGYTF. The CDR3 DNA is TGTGCCAGCAGCCCGGACAGAAACTATGGCTACACCTTC.

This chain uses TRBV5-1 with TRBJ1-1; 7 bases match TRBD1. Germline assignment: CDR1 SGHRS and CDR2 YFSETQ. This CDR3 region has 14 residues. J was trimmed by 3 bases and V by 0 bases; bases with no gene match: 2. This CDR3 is CASSLVQGDTEAFF. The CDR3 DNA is TGCGCCAGCAGCTTGGTGCAGGGGGACACTGAAGCTTTCTTT.

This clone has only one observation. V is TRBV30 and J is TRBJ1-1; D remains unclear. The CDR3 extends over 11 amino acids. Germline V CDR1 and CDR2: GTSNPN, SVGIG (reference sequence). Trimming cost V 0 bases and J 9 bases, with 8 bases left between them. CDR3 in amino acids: CAWSVGPQAFF. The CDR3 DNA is TGTGCCTGGAGTGTGGGCCCCCAAGCTTTCTTT.

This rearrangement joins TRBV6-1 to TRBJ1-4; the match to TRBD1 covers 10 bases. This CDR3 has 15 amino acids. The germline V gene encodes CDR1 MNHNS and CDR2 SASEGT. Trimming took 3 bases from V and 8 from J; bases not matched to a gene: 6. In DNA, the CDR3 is TGTGCCAGCAGTGACCCCGGGACAGGGGACGAAAAACTGTTTTTT. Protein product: CASSDPGTGDEKLFF.

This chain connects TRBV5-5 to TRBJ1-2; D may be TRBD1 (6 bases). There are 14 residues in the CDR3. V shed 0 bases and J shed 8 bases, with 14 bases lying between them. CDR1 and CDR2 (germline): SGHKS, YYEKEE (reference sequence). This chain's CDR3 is CASSLVGGALGYTF. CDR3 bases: TGTGCCAGCAGCTTGGTTGGGGGGGCTTTAGGCTACACCTTC.

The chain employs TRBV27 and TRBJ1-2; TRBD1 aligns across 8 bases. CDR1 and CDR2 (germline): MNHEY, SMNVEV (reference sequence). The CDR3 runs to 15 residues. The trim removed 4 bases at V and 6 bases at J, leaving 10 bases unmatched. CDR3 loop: CASSSFPDRGNGYTF. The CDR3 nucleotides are TGTGCCAGCAGTTCGTTCCCCGACAGGGGCAATGGCTACACCTTC.

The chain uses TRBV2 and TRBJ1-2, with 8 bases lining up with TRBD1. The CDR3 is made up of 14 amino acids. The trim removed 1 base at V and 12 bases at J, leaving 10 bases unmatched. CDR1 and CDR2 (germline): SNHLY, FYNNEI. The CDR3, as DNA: TGTGCCAGCAGTGAAGACGGGGACAGGACATACCACACCTTC. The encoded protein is CASSEDGDRTYHTF. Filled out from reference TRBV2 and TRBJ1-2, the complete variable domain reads EPEVTQTPSHQVTQMGQEVILRCVPISNHLYFYWYRQILGQKVEFLVSFYNNEISEKSEIFDDQFSVERPDGSNFTLKIRSTKLEDSAMYFCASSEDGDRTYHTFGSGTRLTVV.

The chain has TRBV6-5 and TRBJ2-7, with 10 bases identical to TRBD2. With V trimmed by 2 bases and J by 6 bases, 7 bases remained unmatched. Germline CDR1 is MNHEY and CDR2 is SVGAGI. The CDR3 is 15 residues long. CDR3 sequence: CASSYASGSISEQYV. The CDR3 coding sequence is TGTGCCAGCAGTTACGCTAGCGGGAGTATTTCCGAGCAGTACGTC.

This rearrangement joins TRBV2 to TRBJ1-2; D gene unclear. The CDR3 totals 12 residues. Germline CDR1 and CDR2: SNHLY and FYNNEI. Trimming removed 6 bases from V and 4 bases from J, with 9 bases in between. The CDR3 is CASSENTYGYTF. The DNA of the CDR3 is TGTGCCAGCAGCGAAAACACCTATGGCTACACCTTC.

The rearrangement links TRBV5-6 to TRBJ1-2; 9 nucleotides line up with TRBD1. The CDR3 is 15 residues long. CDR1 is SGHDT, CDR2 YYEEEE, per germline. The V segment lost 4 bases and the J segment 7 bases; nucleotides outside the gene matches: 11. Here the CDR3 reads CASSRAGQGSTGYTF. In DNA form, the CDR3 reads TGTGCCAGCAGCCGCGCGGGACAGGGTAGTACTGGCTACACCTTC.

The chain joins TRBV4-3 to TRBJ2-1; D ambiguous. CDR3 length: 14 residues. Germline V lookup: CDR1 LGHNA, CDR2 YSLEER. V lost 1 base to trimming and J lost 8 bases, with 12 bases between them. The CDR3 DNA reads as TGCGCCAGCAGCCAAGCGGCGCAGGCCTATGAGCAGTTCTTC. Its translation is CASSQAAQAYEQFF.

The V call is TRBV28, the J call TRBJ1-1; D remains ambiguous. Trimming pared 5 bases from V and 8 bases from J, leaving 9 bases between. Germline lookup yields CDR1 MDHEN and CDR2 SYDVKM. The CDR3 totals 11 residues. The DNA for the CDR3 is TGTGCCAGCAGTCCCCCCCGGGAAGCTTTCTTT. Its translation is CASSPPREAFF.